Below are 24 T cell receptor beta chains sequenced from a single sample in a study of response to subunit inactivated influenza vaccine (dated by TCRdb to the late 2010s). Libraries were prepared through RT-PCR. Sequencing used an Illumina HiSeq 2500. The public reads were reanalyzed by TCRdb: fastp trimming at Q25, MiXCR alignment, in-frame beta chains only. Under each unique CDR3 protein, matching rows form one entry showing the most common genes and DNA. Counted in this sample were around 750,000 distinct CDR3 sequences; approximately 21% of them appeared once. The ten largest clonotypes hold about 10% of the sample. Sequencing used PBMCs from blood, obtained roughly 5 days after vaccination. The source of these receptors is a man aged 45-65 years who received an inactivated influenza vaccine. Donor details come from another sample of the same person, matched by shared clones.

Ten or more counts support this clonotype. V gene TRBV5-1 combines with J gene TRBJ2-2, with unresolved D. Germline V gene sequence: CDR1 SGHRS, CDR2 YFSETQ. Trimming cost V 1 base and J 0 bases, with 10 bases left between them. CDR3 length: 16 amino acids. The CDR3 region has the DNA TGCGCCAGCAGCTTGAGGGCCGACGCGAACACCGGGGAGCTGTTTTTT. Its translation is CASSLRADANTGELFF.

This clonotype has just one count. Mismatch with germline at one junction end may stem from a read error. The V and J genes are TRBV14 and TRBJ2-3; D is perhaps TRBD1 or TRBD2 (6 bases each). From germline, CDR1 is SGHDN and CDR2 FVKESK. The CDR3 is 13 residues long. The DNA of the CDR3 is TGTGCCAGCAGCCAAAATCTTGGGGGGCCTTTCACTTTT. Residues: CASSQNLGGPFTF.

Ten or more counts support this clonotype. The rearrangement links TRBV12-3 or TRBV12-4 to TRBJ2-2; 9 positions match TRBD2. This CDR3 region has 15 residues. V was clipped by 3 bases and J by 7 bases; unmatched bases: 6. CDR3 loop: CASSFLAGRGGELFF. The CDR3 nucleotides are TGTGCCAGCAGTTTCCTAGCGGGAAGGGGCGGGGAGCTGTTTTTT.

The chain couples TRBV20-1 to TRBJ2-6; D gene unclear. There are 14 residues in the CDR3. Trimming shortened V by 4 bases and J by 1 base, and 8 bases separated the two germline ends. The germline gives CDR1 DFQATT, CDR2 SNEGSKA (reference sequence). DNA of the CDR3: TGCAGTGCTACCCGCCCTTCTGGGGCCAACGTCCTGACTTTC. Amino acid sequence: CSATRPSGANVLTF.

This clonotype was counted between two and nine times. This chain connects TRBV12-3 or TRBV12-4 to TRBJ1-1; no clear D. This CDR3 region has 11 residues. Trimming removed 6 bases at V and 8 bases at J, with 10 bases between. The CDR3 here is CASRNDWEAFF. The CDR3, as DNA: TGTGCCAGCAGGAACGACTGGGAAGCTTTCTTT.

The genes are TRBV5-5 and TRBJ2-3; TRBD1 matches at 7 bases. The CDR3 sequence is 14 residues long. Germline CDR1 and CDR2: SGHKS and YYEKEE (reference sequence). The trim removed 5 bases at V and 3 bases at J, leaving 6 bases unmatched. CDR3 in amino acids: CASRLGRGTDTQYF. DNA of the CDR3: TGTGCCAGCAGACTGGGCAGGGGGACAGATACGCAGTATTTT.

This clonotype was counted a few times. The rearrangement uses TRBV10-3 and TRBJ2-1, with D perhaps being TRBD1 or TRBD2 (6 bases each). V gave up 0 bases and J gave up 14 bases, with 14 bases separating them. CDR3 size: 13 residues. The germline V gene has CDR1 ENHRY and CDR2 SYGVKD. The CDR3 spells CAISESRRDKEFF. Written as DNA, the CDR3 is TGTGCCATCAGTGAGTCGAGGCGGGACAAGGAGTTCTTC.

The V and J genes are TRBV6-1 and TRBJ1-2; D gene uncertain. CDR1 MNHNS and CDR2 SASEGT come from the germline V gene. V lost 7 bases to trimming and J lost 5 bases, with 17 bases between them. The CDR3 spans 14 residues. The CDR3 sequence: CASKGGSELYGYTF. The CDR3 DNA reads as TGTGCCAGCAAGGGCGGGTCGGAACTGTATGGCTACACCTTC.

This chain uses TRBV10-3 with TRBJ2-2; the D gene could be TRBD1 or TRBD2 (5 bases each). The length of the CDR3 is 13 residues. Germline values: CDR1 ENHRY, CDR2 SYGVKD. V was shortened by 10 bases and J by 8 bases, with 17 bases between the two germline ends. CDR3 sequence: CATLGTSRGELFF. In nucleotides, the CDR3 is TGTGCCACCTTGGGGACCTCGCGGGGGGAGCTGTTTTTT.

The chain is built from TRBV14 and TRBJ2-1; maybe TRBD2 (5 bases). Germline V gene data show CDR1 as SGHDN and CDR2 as FVKESK. V was shortened by 5 bases and J by 4 bases, with 18 bases between the two germline ends. CDR3 size: 16 residues. CDR3 protein: CASSETTYYSYNEQFF. The CDR3 coding sequence is TGTGCCAGCAGCGAGACTACCTATTACTCTTACAATGAGCAGTTCTTC. The complete variable domain, with remaining parts taken from reference TRBV14 and TRBJ2-1, reads EAGVTQFPSHSVIEKGQTVTLRCDPISGHDNLYWYRRVMGKEIKFLLHFVKESKQDESGMPNNRFLAERTGGTYSTLKVQPAELEDSGVYFCASSETTYYSYNEQFFGPGTRLTVL.

V is TRBV5-1 and J is TRBJ2-5, with 8 bases matching TRBD1. V lost 2 bases to trimming and J lost 2 bases; unmatched junction nucleotides: 5. The CDR3 has 15 residues. CDR1 and CDR2 from the germline V gene are SGHRS and YFSETQ. CDR3 sequence: CASSFTGGMQETQYF. DNA for the CDR3: TGCGCCAGCAGCTTTACAGGGGGAATGCAAGAGACCCAGTACTTC.

This clonotype occurred many times. The genes are TRBV5-1 and TRBJ2-7; D not certain. The V gene lost 3 bases and the J gene lost 5 bases, with 15 bases spanning the gap. Per the germline V gene, CDR1 is SGHRS and CDR2 is YFSETQ. The CDR3 is 14 residues long. Here the CDR3 DNA reads TGCGCCAGCAGCTCCGACATCAAACCTAACGAGCAGTACTTC. Protein: CASSSDIKPNEQYF.

Only a few counts were recorded for this clonotype. The chain joins TRBV7-2 to TRBJ1-4; TRBD1 matches 8 bases. Germline lookup yields CDR1 SGHTA and CDR2 FQGNSA. The V segment lost 7 bases and the J segment 8 bases; nucleotides outside the gene matches: 6. The CDR3 is made up of 13 amino acids. CDR3 sequence: CASTDREREKLFF. As DNA, the CDR3 is TGTGCCAGCACGGACAGGGAAAGGGAAAAACTGTTTTTT.

This chain uses TRBV10-3 with TRBJ2-3; 13 bases map to TRBD2. CDR3 length: 16 residues. The germline CDR1 and CDR2 sequences are ENHRY and SYGVKD. The V and J ends lost 4 bases and 4 bases, in that order; junction bases with no gene match: 5. The CDR3 sequence is CAISGTSGRFSDTQYF. The CDR3 DNA reads TGTGCCATCAGTGGGACTAGCGGGAGATTTTCAGATACGCAGTATTTT.

The chain recombines TRBV4-2 with TRBJ1-1; no firm D call. This CDR3 is built from 13 residues. V was shortened by 2 bases and J by 8 bases, with 12 bases between the two germline ends. Germline assignment: CDR1 LGHNA and CDR2 YNFKEQ. Written as DNA, the CDR3 is TGTGCCAGCAGCCAATCCTTCGGTCAAGAAGCTTTCTTT. Amino acid sequence: CASSQSFGQEAFF.

Note on this clonotype: It may be a read error: a sequence one base away is much more abundant. This chain uses TRBV5-1 with TRBJ2-5; 9 positions agree with TRBD1. From germline, CDR1 is SGHRS and CDR2 YFSETQ. The CDR3 totals 15 residues. The CDR3 DNA sequence: TGCGTCAGCAGCTGGGACAGGGACGGAGGAGAGACCCAGTACTTC. This gives the protein CVSSWDRDGGETQYF. Looking up the rest from reference TRBV5-1 and TRBJ2-5 gives the full variable domain: KAGVTQTPRYLIKTRGQQVTLSCSPISGHRSVSWYQQTPGQGLQFLFEYFSETQRNKGNFPGRFSGRQFSNSRSEMNVSTLELGDSALYLCVSSWDRDGGETQYFGPGTRLLVL.

The gene calls are TRBV2 and TRBJ2-5; D may be TRBD1 or TRBD2 (5 bases each). The V gene lost 1 base and the J gene lost 6 bases, with 9 bases spanning the gap. The CDR3 totals 13 residues. Germline CDR1 is SNHLY and CDR2 is FYNNEI. The chain's CDR3 is CASSEGGLKTQYF. The CDR3 region has the DNA TGTGCCAGCAGTGAAGGGGGGTTGAAGACCCAGTACTTC. Complete variable domain (other parts from reference TRBV2 and TRBJ2-5): EPEVTQTPSHQVTQMGQEVILRCVPISNHLYFYWYRQILGQKVEFLVSFYNNEISEKSEIFDDQFSVERPDGSNFTLKIRSTKLEDSAMYFCASSEGGLKTQYFGPGTRLLVL.

The chain couples TRBV5-5 to TRBJ2-5; the D is unclear. The germline gives CDR1 SGHKS, CDR2 YYEKEE (reference sequence). This CDR3 is 13 amino acids long. Trimming pared 0 bases from V and 1 base from J, leaving 4 bases between. CDR3 coding DNA: TGTGCCAGCAGCTTGGCGATCCAAGAGACCCAGTACTTC. It is translated as CASSLAIQETQYF.

This clonotype came up many times. The chain links TRBV5-1 to TRBJ2-4, with D maybe TRBD1 (5 bases). Germline V lookup: CDR1 SGHRS, CDR2 YFSETQ. The V gene lost 2 bases and the J gene lost 5 bases, with 8 bases spanning the gap. The CDR3 loop spans 13 amino acids. The CDR3 DNA is TGCGCCAGCAGCTTAACCAGGGAAAACATTCAGTACTTC. Its translation: CASSLTRENIQYF.

This sequence joins TRBV2 and TRBJ2-3; D is perhaps TRBD1 (6 bases). Germline values: CDR1 SNHLY, CDR2 FYNNEI. The CDR3 spans 14 residues. V shed 9 bases and J shed 5 bases, with 18 bases lying between them. In DNA form, the CDR3 reads TGTGCCAGTAGCCGGGACAATAGTGGAGATACGCAGTATTTT. Translation gives CASSRDNSGDTQYF.

In this sample, this clonotype turned up a few times. The rearrangement joins TRBV10-2 to TRBJ2-1; no firm D call. V lost 0 bases, J lost 3 bases, and 15 bases lay in between. The germline V gene encodes CDR1 WSHSY and CDR2 SAAADI. This CDR3 is built from 17 residues. The CDR3 DNA follows: TGCGCCAGCAGTGAGTCATTGCAGGCCACCAACTACAATGAGCAGTTCTTC. It encodes CASSESLQATNYNEQFF.

V is TRBV15 and J is TRBJ2-7; D gene unclear. V shed 4 bases and J shed 3 bases, with 10 bases lying between them. CDR3 size: 13 residues. Germline CDR1 reads LNHNV; CDR2 reads YYDKDF (reference sequence). Here the CDR3 DNA reads TGTGCCACCAGCACGGACCAAGGCTACGAGCAGTACTTC. This gives the protein CATSTDQGYEQYF.

The table lists this clonotype with a few counts. V usage is TRBV7-8 and J usage is TRBJ2-7; D gene unclear. Germline CDR1 is SGHVS and CDR2 is FQNEAQ. V lost 1 base, J lost 2 bases, and 9 bases lay in between. The CDR3 contains 14 residues. The CDR3 DNA sequence: TGTGCCAGCAGCTTAGTGGGATGGGCCTACGAGCAGTACTTC. Protein: CASSLVGWAYEQYF.

In this sample, this clonotype turned up a few times. The gene calls are TRBV4-3 and TRBJ2-5; D might be TRBD2 (6 bases). Germline values: CDR1 LGHNA, CDR2 YSLEER. The CDR3 totals 15 residues. Trimming removed 0 bases at V and 5 bases at J, with 13 bases between. Written as DNA, the CDR3 is TGCGCCAGCAGCCAAGAGGCTAGCGTCAGGGAGACCCAGTACTTC. Its translation: CASSQEASVRETQYF.